The next 18 T cell receptor beta chains were all read from a single sample in a study of shared clonotypes between healthy human individuals. Assay used: immunoSEQ multiplex PCR; TCRdb lists only in-frame clones, some missing. The profile covers some 2,100,000 clones, with approximately 96% appearing a single time and approximately 0.13% taken by the ten largest. Sequencing was performed on naive CD4+ T cells sorted from blood. Described subset: CD45RA+ positively selected. These receptors originate from a young man in good health.

The chain couples TRBV4-2 to TRBJ2-3; 10 nucleotides match TRBD2. The V segment lost 5 bases and the J segment 2 bases; nucleotides outside the gene matches: 7. Germline CDR1 is LGHNA and CDR2 is YNFKEQ. CDR3 length: 16 amino acids. Written as DNA, the CDR3 is TGTGCCAGCAGCATCCTAGCGGGAGAAGTCACAGATACGCAGTATTTT. This sequence encodes CASSILAGEVTDTQYF.

The rearrangement uses TRBV6-4 and TRBJ1-5, with a weak D call TRBD1 (6 bases). CDR3 size: 14 residues. CDR1 is MRHNA, CDR2 SNTAGT, per germline. V was clipped by 5 bases and J by 12 bases, with 20 bases between them. In nucleotides, the CDR3 is TGTGCCAGCAGTCCCGTCGTCGGGGGCGGTATCCAGCATTTT. The encoded protein is CASSPVVGGGIQHF.

This clone was found once. J is TRBJ2-7 and V is TRBV7-9; TRBD1 matches at 7 bases. In germline, CDR1 is SEHNR, CDR2 FQNEAQ (reference sequence). J was trimmed by 3 bases and V by 5 bases; bases with no gene match: 10. This CDR3 has 15 amino acids. CDR3 sequence reads: CASSPTGTAFYEQYF. Written as DNA, the CDR3 is TGTGCCAGCAGCCCAACCGGGACAGCCTTCTACGAGCAGTACTTC.

Details on this clone: The sample has other DNA sequences that encode this CDR3 too. The V gene is TRBV18, the J gene TRBJ2-5; D might be TRBD2 (6 bases). The ends were cut back, 3 bases at V and 2 bases at J, with 7 bases in the middle. This CDR3 is 13 amino acids long. CDR1 KGHSH and CDR2 LQKENI come from the germline V gene. The CDR3 sequence: CASSPAGQETQYF. CDR3 bases: TGTGCCAGCTCACCGGCGGGACAAGAGACCCAGTACTTC.

V and J are TRBV25-1 and TRBJ2-2; 7 nucleotides match TRBD2. V was pared by 4 bases and J by 4 bases, with 9 bases of the junction left unmatched. The CDR3 has 16 residues. From germline, CDR1 is MGHDK and CDR2 SYGVNS. Here the CDR3 DNA reads TGTGCCAGCAGTGTGGCCGGAGGGAGGGGCACCGGGGAGCTGTTTTTT. This codes for CASSVAGGRGTGELFF.

The gene calls are TRBV5-5 and TRBJ2-7; the match to TRBD2 covers 7 bases. The CDR3 spans 15 residues. Germline trimming cut 2 bases from V and 7 bases from J; bases unmatched to any gene: 12. CDR1 and CDR2 from the germline V gene are SGHKS and YYEKEE (reference sequence). This CDR3 reads CASSFLPAGSDEQYF. DNA of the CDR3: TGTGCCAGCAGCTTTCTCCCAGCGGGAAGTGATGAGCAGTACTTC.

In this sample, this clone turned up a few times. The chain has TRBV18 and TRBJ2-2, with D perhaps matching TRBD2 (6 bases). The V end was cut by 6 bases, the J end by 6 bases, with 14 bases between. CDR1 is KGHSH, CDR2 LQKENI, per germline. The CDR3 is 14 residues long. CDR3 protein: CASSPIGSPGELFF. The CDR3, as DNA: TGTGCCAGCTCCCCAATCGGGAGTCCCGGGGAGCTGTTTTTT.

The chain carries TRBV29-1 and TRBJ2-5; perhaps TRBD1 as D (6 bases). The V gene's germline CDR1 is SQVTM and CDR2 ANQGSEA. V was cut by 6 bases and J by 5 bases, with 16 bases left in between. The CDR3 has 13 residues. The CDR3 region has the DNA TGCAGCGTCTCCCGGGGACATTGGGAGACCCAGTACTTC. Encoded protein: CSVSRGHWETQYF.

This rearrangement joins TRBV11-2 to TRBJ2-3; D unclear. V was shortened by 3 bases and J by 6 bases, with 19 bases between the two germline ends. The CDR3 length is 16 residues. Germline CDR1 SGHAT, CDR2 FQNNGV. The DNA for the CDR3 is TGTGCCAGCAGCTTGAACGCCAATTGGGCAGGCGATACGCAGTATTTT. It codes for CASSLNANWAGDTQYF.

This clone has just a few counts. CDR3 in amino acids: CASSFRRPSGYEQYF. The CDR3 region has the DNA TGTGCCAGCAGCTTCCGTCGACCCTCCGGGTACGAGCAGTACTTC. This sequence joins TRBV5-6 and TRBJ2-7; D ambiguous. Germline CDR1 SGHDT, CDR2 YYEEEE. Trimming cost V 2 bases and J 4 bases, with 16 bases left between them. The CDR3 loop spans 15 amino acids.

The chain links TRBV5-6 to TRBJ2-3; D is unclear. Germline V gives CDR1 SGHDT, CDR2 YYEEEE. The CDR3 consists of 14 residues. V shed 2 bases and J shed 2 bases, with 9 bases lying between them. This chain's CDR3 is CASSFPETTDTQYF. CDR3 sequence (DNA): TGTGCCAGCAGCTTTCCGGAGACCACAGATACGCAGTATTTT.

The chain has TRBV6-5 and TRBJ2-7, with 8 bases identical to TRBD2. The J segment lost 1 base and the V segment lost 6 bases, leaving 8 bases of the junction unmatched. CDR1 and CDR2 (germline): MNHEY, SVGAGI. The CDR3 extends over 15 amino acids. The CDR3 sequence is CASSRVAGKSYEQYF. In DNA, the CDR3 is TGTGCCAGCAGCCGAGTAGCGGGAAAATCCTACGAGCAGTACTTC.

Concerning this clone: Other nucleotide sequences from this sample produce the same CDR3. The CDR3 nucleotides read TGTGCCAGCTCACCACAGGGGAGTGATTCACCCCTCCACTTT. It codes for CASSPQGSDSPLHF. The gene calls are TRBV18 and TRBJ1-6, with D perhaps TRBD1 (5 bases). Per germline, CDR1 KGHSH and CDR2 LQKENI. The CDR3 totals 14 residues. V dropped 1 base and J dropped 8 bases, with 9 bases sitting between them.

The chain is built from TRBV5-1 and TRBJ2-3, with TRBD2 matching over 15 bases. CDR1 and CDR2 from the germline V gene are SGHRS and YFSETQ. The J segment lost 5 bases and the V segment lost 3 bases, leaving 7 bases of the junction unmatched. The CDR3 is made up of 17 amino acids. The CDR3, as DNA: TGCGCCAGCAGCTCGCGGACTAGCGGGGGGGCGGGAGATACGCAGTATTTT. Protein sequence: CASSSRTSGGAGDTQYF.

The chain joins TRBV9 to TRBJ2-2, with D possibly TRBD2 on 6 matching bases. The CDR3 is made up of 18 amino acids. CDR1 and CDR2 (germline): SGDLS, YYNGEE. V shed 0 bases and J shed 4 bases, with 19 bases lying between them. The CDR3 coding sequence is TGTGCCAGCAGCGTAGCTGTCAATACGGGAGCGGCCACCGGGGAGCTGTTTTTT. Translated, it gives CASSVAVNTGAATGELFF.

This chain links TRBV11-3 with TRBJ2-3; D might be TRBD1 (6 bases). Per germline, CDR1 SGHNT and CDR2 YENEEA. The V and J ends lost 4 bases and 2 bases respectively, with 10 bases between them. CDR3 length equals 14 residues. The CDR3 loop is CASSSGHSTDTQYF. CDR3 bases: TGTGCCAGCAGCTCGGGACATTCCACAGATACGCAGTATTTT. Supplemented by reference TRBV11-3 and TRBJ2-3, the full variable domain reads EAGVVQSPRYKIIEKKQPVAFWCNPISGHNTLYWYLQNLGQGPELLIRYENEEAVDDSQLPKDRFSAERLKGVDSTLKIQPAELGDSAVYLCASSSGHSTDTQYFGPGTRLTVL.

This rearrangement joins TRBV5-4 to TRBJ1-2, with a tentative D call TRBD1 (5 bases). Looked up from germline, CDR1 is SGHNT and CDR2 is YYREEE (reference sequence). Trimming pared 4 bases from V and 4 bases from J, leaving 17 bases between. The CDR3 contains 15 residues. The CDR3 bases are TGTGCCAGCAGCCCGGGAGGGGATAGGAGCTATGGCTACACCTTC. Its protein is CASSPGGDRSYGYTF.

The genes are TRBV5-1 and TRBJ1-6; D unresolved. CDR1 and CDR2 (germline): SGHRS, YFSETQ. The V end was cut by 2 bases, the J end by 4 bases, with 13 bases between. This CDR3 is 16 amino acids long. The CDR3 sequence is CASSLSEGGYNSPLHF. In DNA, the CDR3 is TGCGCCAGCAGCTTATCGGAGGGAGGATATAATTCACCCCTCCACTTT.